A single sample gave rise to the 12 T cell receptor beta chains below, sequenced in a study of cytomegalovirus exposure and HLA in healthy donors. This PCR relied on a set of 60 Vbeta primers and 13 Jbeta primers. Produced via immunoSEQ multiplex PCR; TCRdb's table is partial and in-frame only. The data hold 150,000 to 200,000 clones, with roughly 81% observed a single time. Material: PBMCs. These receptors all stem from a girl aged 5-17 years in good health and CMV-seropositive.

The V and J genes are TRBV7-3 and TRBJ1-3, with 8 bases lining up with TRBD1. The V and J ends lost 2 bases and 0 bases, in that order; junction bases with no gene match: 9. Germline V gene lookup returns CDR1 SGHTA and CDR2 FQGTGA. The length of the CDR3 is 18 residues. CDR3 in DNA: TGTGCCAGCAGCTTAGACCCAGGGGGCCCTAGCTCTGGAAACACCATATATTTT. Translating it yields CASSLDPGGPSSGNTIYF. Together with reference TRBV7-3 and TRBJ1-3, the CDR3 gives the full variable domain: GAGVSQTPSNKVTEKGKYVELRCDPISGHTALYWYRQSLGQGPEFLIYFQGTGAADDSGLPNDRFFAVRPEGSVSTLKIQRTERGDSAVYLCASSLDPGGPSSGNTIYFGEGSWLTVV.

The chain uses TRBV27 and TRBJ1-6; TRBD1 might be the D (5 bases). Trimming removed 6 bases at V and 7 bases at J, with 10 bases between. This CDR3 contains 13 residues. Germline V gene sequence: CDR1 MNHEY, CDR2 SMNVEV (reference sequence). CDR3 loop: CASSWTPNSPLHF. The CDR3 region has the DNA TGTGCCAGCAGCTGGACACCCAATTCACCCCTCCACTTT.

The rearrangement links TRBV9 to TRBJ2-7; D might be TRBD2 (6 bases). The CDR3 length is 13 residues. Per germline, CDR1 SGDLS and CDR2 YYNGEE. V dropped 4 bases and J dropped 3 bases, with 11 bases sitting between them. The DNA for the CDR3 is TGTGCCAGCAGCCCTGCGGGGCTCTACGAGCAGTACTTC. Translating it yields CASSPAGLYEQYF.

This CDR3 is CASSDLGQSGELFF. The CDR3 DNA reads TGTGCCAGCAGTGATCTGGGACAGTCGGGGGAGCTGTTTTTT. This chain joins TRBV2 and TRBJ2-2; 7 bases match TRBD1. CDR3 size: 14 residues. J was trimmed by 8 bases and V by 3 bases; bases with no gene match: 6. The V gene's germline CDR1 is SNHLY and CDR2 FYNNEI.

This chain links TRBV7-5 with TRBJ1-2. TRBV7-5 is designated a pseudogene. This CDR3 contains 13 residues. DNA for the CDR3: TGTGCCAGCAGCTTAGCCGGGAACTATGGCTACACCTTC. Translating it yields CASSLAGNYGYTF.

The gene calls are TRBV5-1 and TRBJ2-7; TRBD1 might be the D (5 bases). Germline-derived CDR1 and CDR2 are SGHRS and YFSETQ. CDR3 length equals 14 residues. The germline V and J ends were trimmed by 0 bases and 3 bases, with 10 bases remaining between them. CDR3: CASSLVVGDYEQYF. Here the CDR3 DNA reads TGCGCCAGCAGCTTGGTGGTAGGGGACTACGAGCAGTACTTC.

CDR3 sequence reads: CASSLSGGSRYGYTF. The CDR3 DNA sequence: TGTGCCAGCAGCTTATCGGGCGGGAGTCGGTATGGCTACACCTTC. J is TRBJ1-2 and V is TRBV7-9; D gene uncertain. CDR3 length equals 15 residues. The V gene lost 2 bases and the J gene lost 5 bases, with 15 bases spanning the gap. Germline V gives CDR1 SEHNR, CDR2 FQNEAQ (reference sequence).

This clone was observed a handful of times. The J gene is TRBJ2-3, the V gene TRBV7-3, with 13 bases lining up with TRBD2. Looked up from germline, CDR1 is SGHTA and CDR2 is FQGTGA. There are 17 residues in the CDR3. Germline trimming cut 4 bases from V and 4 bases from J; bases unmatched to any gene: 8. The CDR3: CASSSPTSGGAADTQYF. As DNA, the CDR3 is TGTGCCAGCAGCTCGCCCACTAGCGGGGGGGCCGCAGATACGCAGTATTTT.

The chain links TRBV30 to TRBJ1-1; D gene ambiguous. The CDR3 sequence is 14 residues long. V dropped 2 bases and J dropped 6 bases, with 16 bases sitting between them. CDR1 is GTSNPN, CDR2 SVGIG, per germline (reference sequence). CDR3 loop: CAWSPQANKAEAFF. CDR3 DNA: TGTGCCTGGAGTCCCCAGGCCAATAAAGCTGAAGCTTTCTTT.

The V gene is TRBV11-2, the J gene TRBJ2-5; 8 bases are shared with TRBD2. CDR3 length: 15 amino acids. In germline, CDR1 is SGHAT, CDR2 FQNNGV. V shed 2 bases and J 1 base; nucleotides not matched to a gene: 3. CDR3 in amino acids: CASSLSTSGQETQYF. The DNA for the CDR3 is TGTGCCAGCAGCTTATCCACTAGCGGCCAAGAGACCCAGTACTTC.

This chain's CDR3 is CASSLRAAGGYEQYF. CDR3 DNA sequence: TGTGCCAGCAGCTTGAGGGCGGCGGGGGGCTACGAGCAGTACTTC. The chain uses TRBV5-4 and TRBJ2-7, with 8 bases aligning to TRBD2. V lost 1 base, J lost 3 bases, and 6 bases stayed unmatched. The length of the CDR3 is 15 residues. Per germline, CDR1 SGHNT and CDR2 YYREEE (reference sequence).

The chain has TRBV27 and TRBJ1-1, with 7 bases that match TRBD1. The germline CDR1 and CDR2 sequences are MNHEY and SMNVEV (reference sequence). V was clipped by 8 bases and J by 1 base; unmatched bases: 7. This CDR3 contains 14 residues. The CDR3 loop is CASQNRGGNTEAFF. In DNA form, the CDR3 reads TGTGCCAGCCAGAACAGGGGTGGGAACACTGAAGCTTTCTTT.